A single sample is the source of the 10 T cell receptor beta chains below, sequenced in a study of technical replicates of blood from a few donors. Some clones are missing from TCRdb's copy, which holds only in-frame ones; the method was immunoSEQ multiplex PCR. The sample lists about 61,000 clones, about 96% occurring once. The sequenced sample consisted of T cells isolated from PBMCs. Every receptor here comes from a human donor in good health.

The chain couples TRBV11-2 to TRBJ1-2, with D uncertain. Germline loops: CDR1 SGHAT, CDR2 FQNNGV. V lost 3 bases and J lost 7, with 12 bases in between. The CDR3 contains 13 residues. The CDR3 region has the DNA TGTGCCAGCAGCTTCGCGGAATTAGCTGGCTACACCTTC. Its protein product is CASSFAELAGYTF.

The CDR3 sequence is CASSYDSEAFF. CDR3 nucleotides: TGTGCCAGCAGCTACGACAGTGAAGCTTTCTTT. The chain carries TRBV14 and TRBJ1-1, with D possibly being TRBD1 (5 bases). The germline V and J ends were trimmed by 5 bases and 7 bases, with 8 bases remaining between them. Germline V gene data show CDR1 as SGHDN and CDR2 as FVKESK. The CDR3 spans 11 residues.

The chain combines TRBV27 with TRBJ1-2; TRBD1 agrees at 7 bases. This CDR3 is 15 amino acids long. Per the germline V gene, CDR1 is MNHEY and CDR2 is SMNVEV (reference sequence). The V gene end was trimmed by 0 bases and the J gene end by 7 bases; junction bases not matched to a gene: 8. As DNA, the CDR3 is TGTGCCAGCAGTTTATCGGTGGAGGGGGCTGGTGGCTACACCTTC. As protein: CASSLSVEGAGGYTF.

The chain has TRBV29-1 and TRBJ2-2, with D hard to call. The germline V gene has CDR1 SQVTM and CDR2 ANQGSEA. The CDR3 loop spans 13 amino acids. V was shortened by 5 bases and J by 8 bases, with 15 bases between the two germline ends. CDR3 nucleotide sequence: TGCAGCGTTTCGGGTCGCCTGTCGGGGGAGCTGTTTTTT. It yields the protein CSVSGRLSGELFF.

This chain uses TRBV4-1 with TRBJ2-5, with TRBD1 identical over 7 bases. Germline loops: CDR1 MGHRA, CDR2 YSYEKL. The ends lost 2 bases at V and 5 bases at J; junction bases unmatched: 8. The length of the CDR3 is 15 residues. CDR3 in DNA: TGCGCCAGCAGCCAACAGGGACAGCGCCGGGAGACCCAGTACTTC. Translated: CASSQQGQRRETQYF.

V usage is TRBV6-5 and J usage is TRBJ2-3; 12 bases line up with TRBD2. The CDR3 extends over 16 amino acids. Germline V lookup: CDR1 MNHEY, CDR2 SVGAGI. The V and J ends lost 4 bases and 0 bases, in that order; junction bases with no gene match: 2. CDR3 DNA sequence: TGTGCCAGCAGTTCACTAGCGGGGGGAAGCACAGATACGCAGTATTTT. It encodes CASSSLAGGSTDTQYF.

V and J are TRBV10-1 and TRBJ1-2; D is ambiguous. V dropped 0 bases and J dropped 6 bases, with 14 bases sitting between them. Germline lookup yields CDR1 WNHNN and CDR2 SYGVQD (reference sequence). The CDR3 has 15 residues. The chain's CDR3 is CASSESTPPRDGYTF. The CDR3 coding sequence is TGCGCCAGCAGTGAGTCAACCCCTCCGCGAGATGGCTACACCTTC.

The rearrangement links TRBV29-1 to TRBJ1-2, with a possible D match to TRBD1 (6 bases). V lost 2 bases, J lost 6 bases, and 16 bases lay in between. The CDR3 spans 14 residues. Per the germline V gene, CDR1 is SQVTM and CDR2 is ANQGSEA. The CDR3 reads CSVEYTGTSNGYTF. CDR3 nucleotides: TGCAGCGTTGAATATACCGGGACATCAAATGGCTACACCTTC.

The chain carries TRBV9 and TRBJ2-3; a weak D match, TRBD2 (7 bases). The CDR3 covers 16 residues. V was cut by 4 bases and J by 3 bases, with 18 bases left in between. The germline CDR1 and CDR2 sequences are SGDLS and YYNGEE. This CDR3 reads CASSQSPGGGTDTQYF. The CDR3 DNA follows: TGTGCCAGCAGCCAATCCCCGGGGGGCGGGACAGATACGCAGTATTTT. Full variable domain (remainder filled in from reference TRBV9 and TRBJ2-3): DSGVTQTPKHLITATGQRVTLRCSPRSGDLSVYWYQQSLDQGLQFLIQYYNGEERAKGNILERFSAQQFPDLHSELNLSSLELGDSALYFCASSQSPGGGTDTQYFGPGTRLTVL.

This clone occurred once. This chain links TRBV6-6 with TRBJ1-2; maybe TRBD1 (6 bases). The CDR3 is 16 residues long. Trimming took 0 bases from V and 1 from J, leaving 12 bases between them. In germline, CDR1 is MNHNY, CDR2 SVGAGI (reference sequence). The chain's CDR3 is CASSYSGQPSNYGYTF. CDR3 nucleotides: TGTGCCAGCAGTTACTCGGGACAACCAAGTAACTATGGCTACACCTTC.